This TCR beta chain was recorded in a study of vaccination and CD4 T cells after COVID-19. As for the study in general: The study drew post-COVID samples a median approximately 100 days after diagnosis (range 35 to 161). Researchers treated control cultures with a CEFX pool, an HIV-1 Nef pool, or no peptide.

On this clonotype: Its antigen is unknown.

The CDR3 is made up of 16 amino acids. Sequencing of cultured CD4+ T cell DNA used the Oncomine TCR Beta short-read assay. TCRdb called the PCR reads again in MiXCR, with one record for every CDR3 protein. The sample lists 20,000 to 25,000 distinct CDR3 sequences; around 46% were seen once. Time point denoted: late sampling 161 to 241 days after vaccination in three convalescent patients. Specified treatment: roughly 10-day PBMC culture with coronavirus spike peptide pools or control peptides (ViraFEST assay). The authors cultured roughly 1.9 million PBMCs per well with roughly 9.8 IU/ml IL-2 and roughly 9.3 ug/ml peptide pools.

This chain links TRBV21-1 with TRBJ1-5; TRBD1, the D gene given by the table, was not confirmed from the DNA. TRBV21-1 is deemed a pseudogene. Material: CD4+ T cells from blood, cultured in vitro, obtained about 7 months after SARS-CoV-2 vaccination. This clonotype was sampled from a human donor who had recovered from COVID-19. This chain's CDR3 is CASANTQGGCNQPQHF. CDR3 DNA sequence: TGTGCCAGCGCCAATACTCAGGGGGGATGCAATCAGCCCCAGCATTTT.